Listed below are T cell receptor beta chains from one sample, sequenced in a study of OX40 agonist ivuxolimab in advanced cancers. The protocol was immunoSEQ multiplex PCR, while the TCRdb copy is restricted to in-frame clones and leaves out a portion. Of about 70,000 clones listed, roughly 92% are singletons. The sequencing used CD4+ or CD8+ T cells sorted from blood, collected in a trial of the OX40 agonist ivuxolimab. The receptors here all came from an adult with an advanced solid tumor such as melanoma, head and neck, liver or kidney cancer. Each CDR3 is given with its conserved first and last residue. The D gene is left open where the match is weak. A row's size may be missing; if present it is once, few, many or a size class.

v_call: TRBV5-5
j_call: TRBJ1-2
d_call: TRBD1
clone_size: once
cdr3_nt: TGTGCCAGCAGGGGGACAGTCAGCGCGAATCCTCATGGCTACACCTTC
cdr3_aa: CASRGTVSANPHGYTF

v_call: TRBV5-1
j_call: TRBJ1-5
d_call: -
clone_size: -
cdr3_nt: TGCGCCAGCAGCTTGCCAGGGGATCAGCCCCAGCATTTT
cdr3_aa: CASSLPGDQPQHF

v_call: TRBV27
j_call: TRBJ1-5
d_call: -
clone_size: -
cdr3_nt: TGTGCCAGCAGTTTAACAGGAGACAATCAGCCCCAGCACTTT
cdr3_aa: CASSLTGDNQPQHF

v_call: TRBV11-3
j_call: TRBJ2-3
d_call: -
clone_size: -
cdr3_nt: TGTGCCAGCAGCTCCACGGGGGCGGATACGCAGTATTTT
cdr3_aa: CASSSTGADTQYF

v_call: TRBV11-3
j_call: TRBJ2-7
d_call: TRBD1
clone_size: -
cdr3_nt: TGTGCCAGCAGCTCAGACAGGGCGGGCTACGAGCAGTACTTC
cdr3_aa: CASSSDRAGYEQYF

v_call: TRBV27
j_call: TRBJ2-3
d_call: TRBD1
clone_size: -
cdr3_nt: TGTGCCAGCAGGGAGACAGGGGAAGATACGCAGTATTTT
cdr3_aa: CASRETGEDTQYF

v_call: TRBV7-2
j_call: TRBJ2-5
d_call: TRBD1
clone_size: -
cdr3_nt: TGTGCCAGCAGCTTATACCCACGACAGGGGAAAGAGACCCAGTACTTC
cdr3_aa: CASSLYPRQGKETQYF

v_call: TRBV9
j_call: TRBJ2-3
d_call: -
clone_size: -
cdr3_nt: TGTGCCAGCAGCCAATGGGACTTAAGCACAGATACGCAGTATTTT
cdr3_aa: CASSQWDLSTDTQYF

v_call: TRBV5-1
j_call: TRBJ1-6
d_call: TRBD1
clone_size: -
cdr3_nt: TGCGCCAGCAGCTGGACAGGGGTGAATTCACCCCTCCACTTT
cdr3_aa: CASSWTGVNSPLHF

v_call: TRBV11-2
j_call: TRBJ2-1
d_call: -
clone_size: -
cdr3_nt: TGTGCCAGCAGCCCCGAGTGGGGGTTAAGCTCCTACAATGAGCAGTTCTTC
cdr3_aa: CASSPEWGLSSYNEQFF

v_call: TRBV6-5
j_call: TRBJ2-7
d_call: -
clone_size: -
cdr3_nt: TGTGCCACAGCGGGTAGGGGGCCGAGCGAGCAGTACTTC
cdr3_aa: CATAGRGPSEQYF

v_call: TRBV18
j_call: TRBJ2-5
d_call: TRBD1
clone_size: -
cdr3_nt: TGTGCCAGCTCACCGGTGACAGGGGGCTCGGAGACCCAGTACTTC
cdr3_aa: CASSPVTGGSETQYF

v_call: TRBV7-9
j_call: TRBJ2-7
d_call: TRBD1
clone_size: -
cdr3_nt: TGTGCCAGCAGCTCATCAAAAGGGACAGCGTACTCCTACGAGCAGTACTTC
cdr3_aa: CASSSSKGTAYSYEQYF

v_call: TRBV4-1
j_call: TRBJ2-1
d_call: -
clone_size: -
cdr3_nt: TGCGCCAGCAGCCAAGTGCGGGTAAATGAGCAGTTCTTC
cdr3_aa: CASSQVRVNEQFF

v_call: TRBV7-3
j_call: TRBJ2-7
d_call: -
clone_size: -
cdr3_nt: TGTGCCAGCAGCTTAACGGGAGCGGCCTCGGACTACGAGCAGTACTTC
cdr3_aa: CASSLTGAASDYEQYF

v_call: TRBV5-5
j_call: TRBJ2-2
d_call: TRBD1
clone_size: -
cdr3_nt: TGTGCCAGCAGCTTGGGGACAGGGGGCGCGGACACCGGGGAGCTGTTTTTT
cdr3_aa: CASSLGTGGADTGELFF